The clone carrying this TCR beta chain was seen a single time. The antigen remains undetermined. CDR1 GTSNPN and CDR2 SVGIG come from the germline V gene (reference sequence). Trimming shortened V by 2 bases and J by 3 bases, and 11 bases separated the two germline ends. The CDR3 is made up of 13 amino acids. The table came from immunoSEQ multiplex PCR; TCRdb's copy has only in-frame clones and leaves some out. The sample records more than 85,000 clones, around 87% being singletons. This entry belongs to a study of T cell responses to AZD1222 COVID-19 vaccine. Overall study findings and caveats: A rise in Spike-specific TCR breadth and depth followed two AZD1222 doses.

The specimen comprised peripheral blood, sampled on day 0 of AZD1222 vaccination. This receptor was taken from an adult in good health. The rearrangement links TRBV30 to TRBJ2-7; TRBD1 or TRBD2 may be the D gene (5 bases each). The CDR3 sequence is CAWSKGRLYEQYF. The CDR3, as DNA: TGTGCCTGGAGTAAGGGACGGCTCTACGAGCAGTACTTC.